This T cell receptor (beta chain) was profiled in a study of regulatory T cells in long-lasting Graves disease. The germline V gene encodes CDR1 GTSNPN and CDR2 SVGIG (reference sequence). This CDR3 region has 12 residues. V was cut by 0 bases and J by 7 bases, with 10 bases left in between. For TCR beta, libraries came from iRepertoire HTBI primers and Arm-PCR of CDR3 regions. TCRdb re-called the multiplex PCR reads through MiXCR, storing one row per CDR3 protein. The sample consists of 440,000 or so distinct CDR3 sequences, more than 12% of them appearing once. On this clonotype: Its specificity is not known.

As for time point: newly diagnosed GD, antithyroid drugs for less than 3 months. Making the TCR library involved RNA that had been extracted from PBMCs. Patients were enrolled at an endocrinology department in Xi'an, China. Study-level results: Small numbers of samples may have cut accuracy. Study of thyroid tissue was not done, with only peripheral blood studied.

This sample was also put to use in a study of T cells in Graves' hyperthyroidism and ophthalmopathy. That paper states: Most clonotypes that expanded in the thyroid above 0.001 also showed up in blood.

This receptor was obtained from a woman under 40 with Graves disease. Sequencing used peripheral blood mononuclear cells (PBMCs), obtained at new diagnosis, from a patient treated with antithyroid drugs. V usage is TRBV30 and J usage is TRBJ2-7; no clear D. The CDR3 nucleotides read TGTGCCTGGAGTGTCGGGCCCGCGGAGCAGTACTTC. Its protein is CAWSVGPAEQYF.